The next 23 T cell receptor beta chains were all read from a single sample in a study of OX40 agonist ivuxolimab in advanced cancers. Assay: immunoSEQ multiplex PCR; the TCRdb copy retains only in-frame clones and omits some. The sample contains some 50,000 clones, just under 90% of which appear only once. Sequenced here: CD4+ or CD8+ T cells sorted from blood, sampled in a trial of the OX40 agonist ivuxolimab. Every receptor here comes from an adult with an advanced solid tumor such as melanoma, head and neck, liver or kidney cancer.

The chain links TRBV7-9 to TRBJ1-5; D call uncertain. Germline CDR1 and CDR2: SEHNR and FQNEAQ (reference sequence). This CDR3 region has 13 residues. Trimming removed 1 base from V and 7 bases from J, with 8 bases in between. CDR3 region: CASSLGPGQPQHF. The CDR3 bases are TGTGCCAGCAGCTTAGGGCCGGGGCAGCCCCAGCATTTT.

The chain is built from TRBV6-4 and TRBJ1-4; D is ambiguous. Germline CDR1 and CDR2: MRHNA and SNTAGT. The CDR3 sequence is 12 residues long. Trimming left V 2 bases short and J 6 bases short, with 4 bases between. CDR3 sequence: CASSDDDEKLFF. CDR3 in DNA: TGTGCCAGCAGTGACGATGATGAAAAACTGTTTTTT.

This chain joins TRBV7-2 and TRBJ2-7; 10 bases match TRBD2. Looked up from germline, CDR1 is SGHTA and CDR2 is FQGNSA. Losses at the gene ends were 4 bases for V and 4 bases for J; bases not matched to a gene: 7. The CDR3 contains 15 residues. DNA for the CDR3: TGTGCCAGCAGCTCTCCGGGGACTAGCGTATACGAGCAGTACTTC. It translates to CASSSPGTSVYEQYF. Looking up the rest from reference TRBV7-2 and TRBJ2-7 gives the full variable domain: GAGVSQSPSNKVTEKGKDVELRCDPISGHTALYWYRQSLGQGLEFLIYFQGNSAPDKSGLPSDRFSAERTGGSVSTLTIQRTQQEDSAVYLCASSSPGTSVYEQYFGPGTRLTVT.

Here the CDR3 DNA reads TGCGCCAGCAGCCTTGGAGGGTTAGAGACCCAGTACTTC. This sequence encodes CASSLGGLETQYF. J is TRBJ2-5 and V is TRBV4-3, with D possibly matching TRBD2 (6 bases). Germline values: CDR1 LGHNA, CDR2 YSLEER. This CDR3 comprises 13 residues. The ends were cut back, 4 bases at V and 4 bases at J, with 10 bases in the middle.

In its sample, this clone was seen a few times. This chain uses TRBV5-1 with TRBJ1-2; D uncertain. The CDR3 loop spans 12 amino acids. Trimming took off 1 base at V and 6 bases at J, with 7 bases between the two ends. Germline CDR1 and CDR2: SGHRS and YFSETQ. The CDR3 DNA reads as TGCGCCAGCAGCTTGTTCGGGGATGGCTACACCTTC. It encodes CASSLFGDGYTF.

Only one count was recorded for this clone. The chain uses TRBV19 and TRBJ2-1; 16 bases are a match to TRBD2. Germline V gives CDR1 LNHDA, CDR2 SQIVND (reference sequence). The J segment lost 8 bases and the V segment lost 3 bases, leaving 4 bases of the junction unmatched. This CDR3 has 16 residues. In DNA form, the CDR3 reads TGTGCCAGTAGTATGGGACTAGCGGGAGGGTCCGATGAGCAGTTCTTC. This encodes CASSMGLAGGSDEQFF.

The chain carries TRBV28 and TRBJ1-5, with 7 bases that match TRBD1. There are 16 residues in the CDR3. From germline, CDR1 is MDHEN and CDR2 SYDVKM. The trim removed 1 base at V and 2 bases at J, leaving 5 bases unmatched. The DNA for the CDR3 is TGTGCCAGCAGTTTATCCCAGGGGGGGCGCAATCAGCCCCAGCATTTT. It encodes CASSLSQGGRNQPQHF.

The chain employs TRBV23-1 and TRBJ2-2, with D perhaps assigned TRBD1 or TRBD2 (7 bases each). TRBV23-1 has ORF status, its function being uncertain. The CDR3 spans 16 residues. Between the trimmed V and J ends, which lost 6 bases and 5 bases, there was a span of 19 bases. The chain's CDR3 is CASRSGGTKPTGELFF. CDR3 sequence (DNA): TGCGCCAGCAGGTCAGGGGGGACTAAGCCAACCGGGGAGCTGTTTTTT.

This clone was recorded once. This rearrangement joins TRBV7-2 to TRBJ2-3, with D perhaps matching TRBD2 (6 bases). The CDR3 loop spans 15 amino acids. V shed 4 bases and J shed 2 bases, with 13 bases lying between them. CDR1 is SGHTA, CDR2 FQGNSA, per germline. The CDR3 sequence is CASSSRSGDTDTQYF. CDR3 nucleotides: TGTGCCAGCAGCTCCCGTTCGGGAGACACAGATACGCAGTATTTT.

This chain links TRBV5-1 with TRBJ2-1, with D uncertain. Germline CDR1 SGHRS, CDR2 YFSETQ. The CDR3 extends over 13 amino acids. V gave up 1 base and J gave up 7 bases, with 9 bases separating them. The CDR3 DNA sequence: TGCGCCAGCAGCTTGCCCCCAAAAAATGAGCAGTTCTTC. Residues: CASSLPPKNEQFF.

The chain joins TRBV30 to TRBJ2-2; 9 bases agree with TRBD1. Germline CDR1 reads GTSNPN; CDR2 reads SVGIG (reference sequence). The junction had 5 bases not matched to a gene; V was cut back by 8 bases and J by 4 bases. The CDR3 contains 13 residues. CDR3 sequence reads: CAGGTGPTGELFF. The CDR3 DNA reads TGTGCCGGGGGGACAGGGCCCACCGGGGAGCTGTTTTTT. Drawing the rest from reference TRBV30 and TRBJ2-2, the complete variable domain is SQTIHQWPATLVQPVGSPLSLECTVEGTSNPNLYWYRQAAGRGLQLLFYSVGIGQISSEVPQNLSASRPQDRQFILSSKKLLLSDSGFYLCAGGTGPTGELFFGEGSRLTVL.

The chain uses TRBV5-6 and TRBJ1-1; 8 bases fit TRBD1. The V and J ends lost 4 bases and 4 bases, in that order; junction bases with no gene match: 9. CDR1 and CDR2 from the germline V gene are SGHDT and YYEEEE. The CDR3 consists of 15 residues. In DNA, the CDR3 is TGTGCCAGCAGCGGTAGACAGGGGCCGGCCACTGAAGCTTTCTTT. It codes for CASSGRQGPATEAFF.

The chain carries TRBV7-2 and TRBJ1-4, with D possibly matching TRBD1 (5 bases). The CDR3 spans 18 residues. The germline gives CDR1 SGHTA, CDR2 FQGNSA. V dropped 0 bases and J dropped 0 bases, with 14 bases sitting between them. The CDR3 coding sequence is TGTGCCAGCAGCTTAGCGGGGGGTGGGGCTGCAACTAATGAAAAACTGTTTTTT. Residues: CASSLAGGGAATNEKLFF.

Comment on this clone: The germline gene is not matched at one end of the junction; a read error may be the cause. V and J are TRBV27 and TRBJ1-5, with D possibly being TRBD1 (5 bases). Germline V gene data show CDR1 as MNHEY and CDR2 as SMNVEV (reference sequence). The CDR3 sequence is 14 residues long. DNA of the CDR3: TGTGCCACCAGTGACCGGGGCCCGGGACAGCCCCAGCATTTT. Protein: CATSDRGPGQPQHF.

J is TRBJ2-1 and V is TRBV19; 8 positions agree with TRBD1. The CDR3 is made up of 14 amino acids. Germline lookup yields CDR1 LNHDA and CDR2 SQIVND (reference sequence). V shed 1 base, J shed 10 bases, and the junction held 6 bases outside the gene matches. The CDR3 reads CASSIAQGASEQFF. CDR3 bases: TGTGCCAGTAGTATAGCGCAGGGGGCAAGCGAGCAGTTCTTC.

This chain joins TRBV18 and TRBJ1-2; D remains unclear. Trimming shortened V by 3 bases and J by 4 bases, and 12 bases separated the two germline ends. The CDR3 is made up of 14 amino acids. The germline gives CDR1 KGHSH, CDR2 LQKENI. CDR3 DNA: TGTGCCAGCTCACCCCGGACGGATTCCTATGGCTACACCTTC. Its protein product is CASSPRTDSYGYTF.

The chain couples TRBV4-1 to TRBJ2-1; 11 positions match TRBD2. With V trimmed by 3 bases and J by 6 bases, 7 bases remained unmatched. CDR3 size: 16 residues. Germline CDR1 and CDR2: MGHRA and YSYEKL. In nucleotides, the CDR3 is TGCGCCAGCAGCCAGACACTAGCGGGAGTCCCCAATGAGCAGTTCTTC. Translated, it gives CASSQTLAGVPNEQFF.

As for this clone: One end of the junction does not line up with germline, which may come from a read error. The chain recombines TRBV19 with TRBJ2-2; the D gene is possibly TRBD2 (5 bases). The CDR3 consists of 14 residues. From germline, CDR1 is LNHDA and CDR2 SQIVND (reference sequence). This CDR3 reads CASSLERGTGELFF. Written as DNA, the CDR3 is TGTGCCAGTAGTTTAGAACGAGGGACCGGGGAGCTGTTTTTT.

The chain employs TRBV9 and TRBJ1-4, with 7 bases identical to TRBD1. Germline V lookup: CDR1 SGDLS, CDR2 YYNGEE. CDR3 length: 14 residues. The V gene end was trimmed by 1 base and the J gene end by 9 bases; junction bases not matched to a gene: 6. For the CDR3, the DNA is TGTGCCAGCAGCGTATTGTGGGACAGTAAAAAACTGTTTTTT. It yields the protein CASSVLWDSKKLFF.

This clone has only one observation. The chain combines TRBV4-2 with TRBJ2-7; 11 nucleotides align to TRBD2. The CDR3 is 19 residues long. CDR1 is LGHNA, CDR2 YNFKEQ, per germline. With V trimmed by 0 bases and J by 3 bases, 13 bases remained unmatched. DNA of the CDR3: TGTGCCAGCAGCCAAGACCCGGGACTAGCGGAACTAAGAAACTACGAGCAGTACTTC. It translates to CASSQDPGLAELRNYEQYF.

The chain employs TRBV7-2 and TRBJ2-1; 9 nucleotides agree with TRBD2. V shed 3 bases and J 2 bases; nucleotides not matched to a gene: 2. The germline V gene encodes CDR1 SGHTA and CDR2 FQGNSA. This CDR3 is built from 15 residues. The CDR3 reads CASSFASGAYNEQFF. The CDR3 nucleotides are TGTGCCAGCAGCTTTGCTAGCGGGGCCTACAATGAGCAGTTCTTC.

The chain recombines TRBV19 with TRBJ1-1, with D unclear. The CDR3 loop spans 15 amino acids. Germline V gene data show CDR1 as LNHDA and CDR2 as SQIVND (reference sequence). Trimming cost V 3 bases and J 0 bases, with 11 bases left between them. The CDR3 loop reads CASSMVGQMNTEAFF. CDR3 sequence (DNA): TGTGCCAGTAGTATGGTTGGGCAGATGAACACTGAAGCTTTCTTT.

This rearrangement joins TRBV7-9 to TRBJ1-1, with unresolved D. V was trimmed by 1 base and J by 1 base, leaving 4 bases between them. The CDR3 consists of 13 residues. CDR1 and CDR2 from the germline V gene are SEHNR and FQNEAQ (reference sequence). The CDR3 bases are TGTGCCAGCAGCTTAGACTCGAACACTGAAGCTTTCTTT. Protein product: CASSLDSNTEAFF. Looking up the rest from reference TRBV7-9 and TRBJ1-1 gives the full variable domain: DTGVSQNPRHKITKRGQNVTFRCDPISEHNRLYWYRQTLGQGPEFLTYFQNEAQLEKSRLLSDRFSAERPKGSFSTLEIQRTEQGDSAMYLCASSLDSNTEAFFGQGTRLTVV.